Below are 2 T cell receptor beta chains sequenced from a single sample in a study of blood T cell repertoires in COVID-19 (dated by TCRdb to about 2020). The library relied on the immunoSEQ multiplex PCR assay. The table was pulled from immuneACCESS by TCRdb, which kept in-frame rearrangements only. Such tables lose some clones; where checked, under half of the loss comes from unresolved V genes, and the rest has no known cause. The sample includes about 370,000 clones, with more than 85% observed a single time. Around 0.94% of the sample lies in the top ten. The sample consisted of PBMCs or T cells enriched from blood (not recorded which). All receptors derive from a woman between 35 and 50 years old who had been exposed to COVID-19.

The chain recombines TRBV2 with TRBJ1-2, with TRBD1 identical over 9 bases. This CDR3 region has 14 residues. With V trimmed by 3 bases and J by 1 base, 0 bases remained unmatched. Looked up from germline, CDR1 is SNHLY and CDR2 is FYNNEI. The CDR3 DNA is TGTGCCAGCAGTGAGGGACAGGGTAACTATGGCTACACCTTC. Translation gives CASSEGQGNYGYTF.

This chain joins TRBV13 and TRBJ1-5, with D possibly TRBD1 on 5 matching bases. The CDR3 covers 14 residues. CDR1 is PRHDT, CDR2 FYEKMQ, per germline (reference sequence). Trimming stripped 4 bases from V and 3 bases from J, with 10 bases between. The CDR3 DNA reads TGTGCCAGCAGCTCCGCGGGGCCCAATCAGCCCCAGCATTTT. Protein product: CASSSAGPNQPQHF.